The rows below give T cell receptor beta chains drawn from one sample of a study of blood T cell repertoires in COVID-19. TCRdb keeps only in-frame clones here, not all; method: immunoSEQ multiplex PCR. The table shows tens of thousands of clones, with approximately 80% occurring only once. Sequenced material: peripheral blood. All receptors derive from an older woman with acute or convalescent COVID-19. Each CDR3 is given with its conserved first and last residue. D genes are given only for firm matches. Where a row states a size, it is once, few, many or the class of an expanded clone; other rows omit it.

cdr3_nt cdr3_aa clone_size v_call d_call j_call
TGTGCCAGCAACCCACTTGGGGGGTCTGGCTACACCTTC CASNPLGGSGYTF - TRBV5-6 - TRBJ1-2
TGTGCCAGCTCTCAGGGGGATGGAGGAAACACCATATATTTT CASSQGDGGNTIYF - TRBV6-5 TRBD1 TRBJ1-3
TGTGCCAGCAGTGAGACAGAGAATGAAAAACTGTTTTTT CASSETENEKLFF - TRBV2 - TRBJ1-4
TGTGCCAGCAGCCAAGATGGGGGGGACGTGCAGTACTTC CASSQDGGDVQYF few TRBV4-2 TRBD2 TRBJ2-7
TGTGCCAGCAGCCAGGGACAGGTATATAACTATGGCTACACCTTC CASSQGQVYNYGYTF - TRBV5-4 TRBD1 TRBJ1-2
TGCGCCAGCCGATTAGTGAGCAGGGATTCGAACTATGGCTACACCTTC CASRLVSRDSNYGYTF - TRBV4-1 - TRBJ1-2
TGTGCCAGCAGCTTCGGGACTAGTGAAGAGACCCAGTACTTC CASSFGTSEETQYF - TRBV5-6 TRBD2 TRBJ2-5
TGTGCCAGCAGCTTAGGGACAGGCCAAGGGAAACTGTTTTTT CASSLGTGQGKLFF - TRBV5-5 TRBD1 TRBJ1-4
TGTGCCAGCAGCCAGGGCGGGGCCAACGTCCTGACTTTC CASSQGGANVLTF - TRBV14 - TRBJ2-6
TGTGCCAGCAGTAGTGACAGGGTGAACACTGAAGCTTTCTTT CASSSDRVNTEAFF - TRBV2 TRBD1 TRBJ1-1
TGTGCCAGCAGTCCGGGACAGGGGAGCGGCTTCGAGGCTTTCTTT CASSPGQGSGFEAFF - TRBV6-7 TRBD1 TRBJ1-1
TGTGCCACCAGCAGAGATATGGGCAGGGTGGCCAAAAACATTCAGTACTTC CATSRDMGRVAKNIQYF - TRBV15 - TRBJ2-4
TGTGCCAGCAAAGGGGGACGCGTAGATAATGAGCAGTTCTTC CASKGGRVDNEQFF - TRBV6-5 - TRBJ2-1
TGTGCCAGCAGCGCCACCGGGACAGGGTCTAACTATGGCTACACCTTC CASSATGTGSNYGYTF - TRBV3-1/TRBV3-2 TRBD1 TRBJ1-2
TGTGCCAGCAGCTTCGGGTCAACGGGGGGGCAAGAGACCCAGTACTTC CASSFGSTGGQETQYF - TRBV7-3 TRBD2 TRBJ2-5
TGTGCCAGCAGCCCGCGGGACAGTAGGGATGGGGCGAACACTGAAGCTTTCTTT CASSPRDSRDGANTEAFF - TRBV4-2 TRBD1 TRBJ1-1
TGTGCCAGCAGGGCAGGGTACGGAAACACCATATATTTT CASRAGYGNTIYF - TRBV12-3/TRBV12-4 - TRBJ1-3
TGCGCCAGCAGTGGTCCAGGGAGGATTTACAATGAGCAGTTCTTC CASSGPGRIYNEQFF - TRBV10-2 - TRBJ2-1
TGTGCCAGCAGTCGGGACAGCCTCAATCAGCCCCAGCATTTT CASSRDSLNQPQHF - TRBV6-2/TRBV6-3 TRBD1 TRBJ1-5
TGTGCCAGCAGTTACAAGCGGGGGGCGCCCCTCTCCTACGAGCAGTACTTC CASSYKRGAPLSYEQYF - TRBV6-2/TRBV6-3 TRBD2 TRBJ2-7
TGTGCCAGCAGTGGGAGGATCCACGAGCAGTACTTC CASSGRIHEQYF - TRBV12-3/TRBV12-4 - TRBJ2-7
TGTGCCAGCAGCTCCCGACAGGGGACCGGGGAGCTGTTTTTT CASSSRQGTGELFF - TRBV7-9 TRBD1 TRBJ2-2
TGTGCCAGCAGTTGGGCACCCCACAGTTATAATTCACCCCTCCACTTT CASSWAPHSYNSPLHF few TRBV27 - TRBJ1-6
TGTGCCAGCAGTCCGTACAGGGGGCTAACCTACGAGCAGTACTTC CASSPYRGLTYEQYF - TRBV6-6 TRBD1 TRBJ2-7
TGTGCCAGCAGCCAAGTGGACAGGACCTATGGCTACACCTTC CASSQVDRTYGYTF - TRBV3-1/TRBV3-2 TRBD1 TRBJ1-2
TGTGCCAGCAGTTTTGGCATGAACACTGAAGCTTTCTTT CASSFGMNTEAFF few TRBV12-3/TRBV12-4 - TRBJ1-1
TGCGCCAGCAGCATAGGACAGGGGTCGAATGAGCAGTTCTTC CASSIGQGSNEQFF - TRBV5-1 TRBD1 TRBJ2-1
TGTGCCAGCAGCCAGGACCTTACAGGGAGTGGGTATGGCTACACCTTC CASSQDLTGSGYGYTF - TRBV6-2/TRBV6-3 - TRBJ1-2
TGTGCCAGCAGGCCGGACAGGGAGATTTATGGCTACACCTTC CASRPDREIYGYTF - TRBV7-2 TRBD1 TRBJ1-2